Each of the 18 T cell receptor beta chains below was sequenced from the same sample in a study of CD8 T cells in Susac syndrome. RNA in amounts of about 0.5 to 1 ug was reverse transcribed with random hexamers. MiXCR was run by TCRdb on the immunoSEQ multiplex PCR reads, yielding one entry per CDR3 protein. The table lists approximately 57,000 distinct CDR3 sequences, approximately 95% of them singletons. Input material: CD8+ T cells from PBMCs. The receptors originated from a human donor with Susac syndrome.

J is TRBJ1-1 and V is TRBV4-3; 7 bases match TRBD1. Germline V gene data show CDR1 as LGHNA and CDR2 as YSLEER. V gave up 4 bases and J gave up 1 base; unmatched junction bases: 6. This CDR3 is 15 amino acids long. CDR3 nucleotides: TGCGCCAGCAGCCTCTTACAGGGGACGAACACTGAAGCTTTCTTT. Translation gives CASSLLQGTNTEAFF.

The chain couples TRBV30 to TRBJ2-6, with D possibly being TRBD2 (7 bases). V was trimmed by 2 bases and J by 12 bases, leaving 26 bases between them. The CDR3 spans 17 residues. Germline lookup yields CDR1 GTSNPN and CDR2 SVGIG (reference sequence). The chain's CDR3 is CAWSPPGGGPLPGVLTF. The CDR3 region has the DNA TGTGCCTGGAGTCCCCCGGGCGGGGGCCCTCTCCCCGGCGTCCTGACTTTC.

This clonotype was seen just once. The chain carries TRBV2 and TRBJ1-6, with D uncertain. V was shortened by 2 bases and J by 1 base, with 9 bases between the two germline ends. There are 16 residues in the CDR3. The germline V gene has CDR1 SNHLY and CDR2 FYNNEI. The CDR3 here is CASSELKGSYNSPLHF. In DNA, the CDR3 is TGTGCCAGCAGTGAACTTAAGGGTTCCTATAATTCACCCCTCCACTTT.

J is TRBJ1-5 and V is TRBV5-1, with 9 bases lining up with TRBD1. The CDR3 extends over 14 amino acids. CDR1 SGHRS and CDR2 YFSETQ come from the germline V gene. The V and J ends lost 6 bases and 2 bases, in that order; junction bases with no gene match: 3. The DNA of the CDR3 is TGCGCCAGCAAACAGGGGGCAGGCAATCAGCCCCAGCATTTT. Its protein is CASKQGAGNQPQHF.

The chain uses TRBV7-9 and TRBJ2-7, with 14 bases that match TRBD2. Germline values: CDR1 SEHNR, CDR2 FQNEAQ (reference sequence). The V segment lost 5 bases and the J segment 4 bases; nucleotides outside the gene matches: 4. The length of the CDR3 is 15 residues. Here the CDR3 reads CASSGLAGGLYEQYF. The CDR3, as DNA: TGTGCCAGCAGCGGACTAGCGGGGGGCCTTTACGAGCAGTACTTC.

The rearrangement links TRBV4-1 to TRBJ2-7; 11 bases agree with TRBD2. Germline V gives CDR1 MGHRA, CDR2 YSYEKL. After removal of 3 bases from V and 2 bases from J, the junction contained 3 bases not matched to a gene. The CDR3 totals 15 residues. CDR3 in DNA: TGCGCCAGCAGCCAGCTAGCGGGGGGCACCTACGAGCAGTACTTC. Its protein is CASSQLAGGTYEQYF.

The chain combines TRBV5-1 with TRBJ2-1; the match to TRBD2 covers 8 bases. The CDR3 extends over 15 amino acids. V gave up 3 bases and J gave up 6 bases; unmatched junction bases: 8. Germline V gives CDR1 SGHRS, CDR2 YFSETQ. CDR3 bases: TGCGCCAGCAGCTCCAGGCTAACTAGCGGCAATGAGCAGTTCTTC. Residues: CASSSRLTSGNEQFF.

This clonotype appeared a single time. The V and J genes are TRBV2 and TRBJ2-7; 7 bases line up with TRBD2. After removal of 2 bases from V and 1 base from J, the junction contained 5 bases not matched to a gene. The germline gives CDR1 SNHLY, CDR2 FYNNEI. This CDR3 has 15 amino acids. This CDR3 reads CASSEYLAASYEQYF. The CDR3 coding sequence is TGTGCCAGCAGTGAATACCTAGCGGCGTCCTACGAGCAGTACTTC.

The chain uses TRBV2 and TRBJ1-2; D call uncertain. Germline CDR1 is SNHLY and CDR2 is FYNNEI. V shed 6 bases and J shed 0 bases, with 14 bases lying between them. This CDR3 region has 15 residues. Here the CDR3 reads CASREPGRTNYGYTF. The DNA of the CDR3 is TGTGCCAGCAGGGAACCCGGACGGACTAACTATGGCTACACCTTC.

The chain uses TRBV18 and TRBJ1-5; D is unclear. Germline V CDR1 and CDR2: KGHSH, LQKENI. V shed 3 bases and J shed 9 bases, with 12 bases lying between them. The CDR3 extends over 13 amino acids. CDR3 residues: CASSPPERPPQHF. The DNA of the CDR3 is TGTGCCAGCTCACCCCCCGAGCGTCCGCCCCAGCATTTT.

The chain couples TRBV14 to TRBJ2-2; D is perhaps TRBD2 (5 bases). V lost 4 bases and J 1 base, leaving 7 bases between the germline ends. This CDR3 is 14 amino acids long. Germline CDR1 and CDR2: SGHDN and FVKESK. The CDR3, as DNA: TGTGCCAGCAGCCTAGAGGGGAACACCGGGGAGCTGTTTTTT. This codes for CASSLEGNTGELFF.

CDR3 in amino acids: CASSQDQGGEQYF. CDR3 DNA sequence: TGCGCCAGCAGCCAAGATCAGGGCGGCGAGCAGTACTTC. The gene calls are TRBV4-3 and TRBJ2-7, with D tentatively TRBD1 (5 bases). The germline V gene encodes CDR1 LGHNA and CDR2 YSLEER. V was trimmed by 0 bases and J by 6 bases, leaving 9 bases between them. The CDR3 contains 13 residues.

The CDR3 DNA reads as TGTGCCAGTTCCGAGGGACAGCAGAACAATGAGCAGTTCTTC. The encoded protein is CASSEGQQNNEQFF. The rearrangement uses TRBV19 and TRBJ2-1; 7 bases are a match to TRBD1. Germline V lookup: CDR1 LNHDA, CDR2 SQIVND (reference sequence). V shed 8 bases, J shed 5 bases, and the junction held 9 bases outside the gene matches. The CDR3 runs 14 residues.

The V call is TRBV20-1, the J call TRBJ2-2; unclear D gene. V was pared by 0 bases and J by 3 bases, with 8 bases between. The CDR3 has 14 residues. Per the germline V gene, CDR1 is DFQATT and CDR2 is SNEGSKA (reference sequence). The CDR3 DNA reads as TGCAGTGCTAGAGATCTTAGAGACACCGGGGAGCTGTTTTTT. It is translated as CSARDLRDTGELFF.

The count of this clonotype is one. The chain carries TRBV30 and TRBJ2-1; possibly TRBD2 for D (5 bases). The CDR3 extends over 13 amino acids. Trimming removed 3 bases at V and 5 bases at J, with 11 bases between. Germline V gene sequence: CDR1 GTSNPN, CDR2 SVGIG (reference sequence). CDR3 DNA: TGTGCCTGGAGAGACCTCGGGAACAATGAGCAGTTCTTC. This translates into CAWRDLGNNEQFF.

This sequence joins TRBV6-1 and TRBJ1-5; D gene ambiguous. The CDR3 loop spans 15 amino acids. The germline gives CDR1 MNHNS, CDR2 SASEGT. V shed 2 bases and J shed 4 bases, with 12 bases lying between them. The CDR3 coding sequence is TGTGCCAGCAGTGAACTGACCGATAGGAATCAGCCCCAGCATTTT. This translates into CASSELTDRNQPQHF.

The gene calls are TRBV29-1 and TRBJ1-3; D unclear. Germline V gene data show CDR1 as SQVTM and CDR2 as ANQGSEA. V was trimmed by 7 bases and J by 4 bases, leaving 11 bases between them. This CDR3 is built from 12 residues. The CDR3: CSARTDGNTIYF. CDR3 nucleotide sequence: TGCAGCGCCAGGACGGACGGAAACACCATATATTTT.

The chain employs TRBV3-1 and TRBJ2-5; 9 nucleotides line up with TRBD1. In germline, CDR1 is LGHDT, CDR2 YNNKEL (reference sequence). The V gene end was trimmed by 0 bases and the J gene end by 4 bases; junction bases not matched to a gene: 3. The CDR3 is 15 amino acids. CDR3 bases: TGTGCCAGCAGCCAAGATACAGGGGGCGGAGAGACCCAGTACTTC. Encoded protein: CASSQDTGGGETQYF.